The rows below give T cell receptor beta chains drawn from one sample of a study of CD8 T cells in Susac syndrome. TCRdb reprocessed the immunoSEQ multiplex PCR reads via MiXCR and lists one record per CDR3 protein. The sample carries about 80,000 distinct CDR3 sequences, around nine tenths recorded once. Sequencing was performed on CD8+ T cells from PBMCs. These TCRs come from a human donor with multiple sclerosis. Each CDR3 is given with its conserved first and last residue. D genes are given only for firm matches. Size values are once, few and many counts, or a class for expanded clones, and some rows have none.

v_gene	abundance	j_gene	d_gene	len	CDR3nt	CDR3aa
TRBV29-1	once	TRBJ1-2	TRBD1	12	TGCAGCGCCTCGACAGGGACCTATGGCTACACCTTC	CSASTGTYGYTF
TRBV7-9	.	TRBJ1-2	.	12	TGTGCCAGCTACTTACAAAACTATGGCTACACCTTC	CASYLQNYGYTF
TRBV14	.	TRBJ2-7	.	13	TGTGCCAGCAGCCGGGACACTTTCTACGAGCAGTACTTC	CASSRDTFYEQYF
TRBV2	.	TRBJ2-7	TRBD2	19	TGTGCCAGCATTAGGAAGGTCTTTCTATCGGGACTAGCGGCACACGGCGCATACTTC	CASIRKVFLSGLAAHGAYF
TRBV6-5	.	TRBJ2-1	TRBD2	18	TGTGCCAGCAGTTACTACCAGACTAGCTCCTGGGGCTACAATGAGCAGTTCTTC	CASSYYQTSSWGYNEQFF
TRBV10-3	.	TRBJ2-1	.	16	TGTGCCATCAGTGAGGGCCCCGGACAAGTATTCCATGAGCAGTTCTTC	CAISEGPGQVFHEQFF
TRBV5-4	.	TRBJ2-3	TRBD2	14	TGTGCCAGCAGTTACCGGACTAGCAGGGATACGCAGTATTTT	CASSYRTSRDTQYF
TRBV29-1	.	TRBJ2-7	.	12	TGCAGCGTTATTGGACTCTCGGTCGAGCAGTACTTC	CSVIGLSVEQYF
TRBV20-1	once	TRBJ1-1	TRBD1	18	TGCAGTGCTAGAGATGGCCGGGACAGGGGGCCCCGAAGGACTGAAGCTTTCTTT	CSARDGRDRGPRRTEAFF
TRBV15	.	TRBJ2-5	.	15	TGTGCCACCAGCAGAGTTCCAAACCTGGGAGAGACCCAGTACTTC	CATSRVPNLGETQYF
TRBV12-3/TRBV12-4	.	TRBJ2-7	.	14	TGTGCCAGCAGTTTAGCGGGGGTGACCTACGAGCAGTACTTC	CASSLAGVTYEQYF
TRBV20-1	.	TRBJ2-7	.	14	TGCAGTGCTAGACCTGGACACGGTTTGGGCGAGCAGTACTTC	CSARPGHGLGEQYF
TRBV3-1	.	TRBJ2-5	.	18	TGTGCCAGCAGCCAGCGGTTCCTTACGGACAACTCGAAAGAGACCCAGTACTTC	CASSQRFLTDNSKETQYF
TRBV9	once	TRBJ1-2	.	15	TGTGCCAGCAGCTTCGACAGTGGGCCAGGCTATGGCTACACCTTC	CASSFDSGPGYGYTF
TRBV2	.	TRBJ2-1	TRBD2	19	TGTGCCAGCAGGGGCCCTAGCGGGGGGCTCAGTCCCCCCTACAATGAGCAGTTCTTC	CASRGPSGGLSPPYNEQFF
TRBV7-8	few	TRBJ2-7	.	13	TGTGCCAGCAGCTCTACGGGGCACTACGAGCAGTACTTC	CASSSTGHYEQYF
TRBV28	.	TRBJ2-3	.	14	TGTGCCAGCAGGGACTGGAAGAGCACAGATACGCAGTATTTT	CASRDWKSTDTQYF
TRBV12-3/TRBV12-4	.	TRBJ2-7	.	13	TGTGCCAGCAGTACAGGACCCTCCGGCGAGCAGTACTTC	CASSTGPSGEQYF
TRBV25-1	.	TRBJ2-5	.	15	TGTGCCAGCAGTGAATTCCGGGACACCAGAGAGACCCAGTACTTC	CASSEFRDTRETQYF
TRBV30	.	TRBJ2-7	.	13	TGTGCCTGGACTCTAGTGGGGCCCACGGAGCAGTACTTC	CAWTLVGPTEQYF
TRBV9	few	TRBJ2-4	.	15	TGTGCCAGCAGCGTAGCGGGGGCCGCCAAAAACATTCAGTACTTC	CASSVAGAAKNIQYF
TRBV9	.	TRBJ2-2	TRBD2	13	TGTGCCAGCAGCGTAGCGGGGGGCGGGGAGCTGTTTTTT	CASSVAGGGELFF
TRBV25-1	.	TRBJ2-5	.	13	TGTGCCAGCAGTGCTGGTCGTGGGGAGACCCAGTACTTC	CASSAGRGETQYF
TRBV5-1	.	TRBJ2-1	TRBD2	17	TGCGCCAGCAGCTCATGGACTAGCGGGGTCTGGGACAATGAGCAGTTCTTC	CASSSWTSGVWDNEQFF
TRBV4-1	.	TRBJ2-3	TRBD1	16	TGCGCCAGCAGCCATCCTGGGGACAGAACTACAGATACGCAGTATTTT	CASSHPGDRTTDTQYF
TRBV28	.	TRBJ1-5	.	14	TGTGCCAGCAGTTTAGGTGGGGCAAATCAGCCCCAGCATTTT	CASSLGGANQPQHF
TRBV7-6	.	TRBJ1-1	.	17	TGTGCCAGCAGCTCTCCCCCCGGGCTGAGCTCGAACACTGAAGCTTTCTTT	CASSSPPGLSSNTEAFF
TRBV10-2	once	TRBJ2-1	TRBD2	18	TGCGCCAGCAGCGAGGAGCTAGCGGGGGGCCATCTAGGGCGTGAGCAGTTCTTC	CASSEELAGGHLGREQFF
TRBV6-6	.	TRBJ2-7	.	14	TGTGCCAGCACCAACGAGGGCCTGATCTACGAGCAGTACTTC	CASTNEGLIYEQYF
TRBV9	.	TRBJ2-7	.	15	TGTGCCAGCAGCGTAGATATCGTCCACTCCTACGAGCAGTACTTC	CASSVDIVHSYEQYF
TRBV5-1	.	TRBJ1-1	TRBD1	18	TGCGCCAGCAGCTTCGGGGACAGGGGGTCGGTGATGAACACTGAAGCTTTCTTT	CASSFGDRGSVMNTEAFF
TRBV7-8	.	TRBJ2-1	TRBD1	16	TGTGCCAGCAGCCCCGGACAGGGTAAGGAATACAATGAGCAGTTCTTC	CASSPGQGKEYNEQFF
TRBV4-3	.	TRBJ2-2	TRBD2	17	TGCGCCAGCAGCCAAGATCGTCTAGCGGGAGACACCGGGGAGCTGTTTTTT	CASSQDRLAGDTGELFF
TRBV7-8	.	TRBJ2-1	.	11	TGTGCCAGCAGCCCGCAAGTGGAGCAGTTCTTC	CASSPQVEQFF
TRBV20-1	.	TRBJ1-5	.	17	TGCAGTGCTAGAGCCCCGGTTGGGAACTATAGCAATCAGCCCCAGCATTTT	CSARAPVGNYSNQPQHF
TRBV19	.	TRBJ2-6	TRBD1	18	TGTGCCAGTAGTATATGGCAGGGGGCTTTAGCTGGGGCCAACGTCCTGACTTTC	CASSIWQGALAGANVLTF
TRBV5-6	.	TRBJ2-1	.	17	TGTGCCAGCAGCTTGGTTGGGAGCTGGGGCGCCTACAATGAGCAGTTCTTC	CASSLVGSWGAYNEQFF
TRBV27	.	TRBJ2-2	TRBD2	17	TGTGCCAGCAGTTTTCCACTAGCGGGAGGGAGCACCGGGGAGCTGTTTTTT	CASSFPLAGGSTGELFF
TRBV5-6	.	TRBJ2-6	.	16	TGTGCCAGCAGTCTCGGAGGGGTGACTGGGGCCAACGTCCTGACTTTC	CASSLGGVTGANVLTF
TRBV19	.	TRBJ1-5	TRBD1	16	TGTGCCAGTACCCCAGAGGGGGACAGGGACAATCAGCCCCAGCATTTT	CASTPEGDRDNQPQHF
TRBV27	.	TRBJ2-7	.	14	TGTGCCAGCAGTTTAGGGTACCGTTACTACGAGCAGTACTTC	CASSLGYRYYEQYF
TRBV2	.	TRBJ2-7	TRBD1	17	TGTGCCAGCAGTGAAGGGACAGGGTGGGTGGAACGGTACGAGCAGTACTTC	CASSEGTGWVERYEQYF
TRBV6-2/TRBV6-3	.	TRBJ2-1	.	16	TGTGCCAGCAGTGGGTGGGACACAACCAACGGATGGGAGCAGTTCTTC	CASSGWDTTNGWEQFF
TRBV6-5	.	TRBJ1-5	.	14	TGTGCCAGCAGTTCGGACAGAATAAATCAGCCCCAGCATTTT	CASSSDRINQPQHF
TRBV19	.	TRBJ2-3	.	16	TGTGCCAGTAGTAGTTCGGTGAGCTGGGAGACAGATACGCAGTATTTT	CASSSSVSWETDTQYF
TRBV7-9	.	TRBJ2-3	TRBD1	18	TGTGCCAGCAGCCCCATTACTTCCGGGACAGGATACACAGATACGCAGTATTTT	CASSPITSGTGYTDTQYF
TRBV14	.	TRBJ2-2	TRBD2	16	TGTGCCAGCAGCCAATTCAGCGGGGGCTACACCGGGGAGCTGTTTTTT	CASSQFSGGYTGELFF
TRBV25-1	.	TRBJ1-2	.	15	TGTGCCAGCAGTTCATGGGGGGGGGAGGACTATGGCTACACCTTC	CASSSWGGEDYGYTF
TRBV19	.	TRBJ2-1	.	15	TGTGCCAGTAGTATCGGCCCCAGCTCCTACAATGAGCAGTTCTTC	CASSIGPSSYNEQFF
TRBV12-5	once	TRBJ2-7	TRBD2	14	TGTGCTAGTGGTTCGGGACTAGCGGGACACGAGCAGTACTTC	CASGSGLAGHEQYF